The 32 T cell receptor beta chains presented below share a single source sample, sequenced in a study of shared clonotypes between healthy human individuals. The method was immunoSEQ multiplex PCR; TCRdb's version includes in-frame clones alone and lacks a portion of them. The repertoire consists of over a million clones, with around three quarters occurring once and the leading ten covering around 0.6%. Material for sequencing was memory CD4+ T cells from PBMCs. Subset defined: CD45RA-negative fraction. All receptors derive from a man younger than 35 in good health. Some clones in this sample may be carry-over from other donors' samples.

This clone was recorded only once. CDR3 region: CASSQGPWGNEQFF. In DNA, the CDR3 is TGCGCCAGCAGCCAGGGACCGTGGGGGAATGAGCAGTTCTTC. The V and J genes are TRBV5-1 and TRBJ2-1, with D perhaps assigned TRBD1 or TRBD2 (5 bases each). The germline gives CDR1 SGHRS, CDR2 YFSETQ. The length of the CDR3 is 14 residues. The V and J ends lost 4 bases and 7 bases respectively, with 15 bases between them.

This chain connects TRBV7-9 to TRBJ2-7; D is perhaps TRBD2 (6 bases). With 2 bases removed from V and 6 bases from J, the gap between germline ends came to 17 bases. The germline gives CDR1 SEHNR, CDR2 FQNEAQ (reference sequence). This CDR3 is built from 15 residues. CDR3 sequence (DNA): TGTGCCAGCAGCTTATATTCCGGAGGGACCGGCGAGCAGTACTTC. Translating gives CASSLYSGGTGEQYF.

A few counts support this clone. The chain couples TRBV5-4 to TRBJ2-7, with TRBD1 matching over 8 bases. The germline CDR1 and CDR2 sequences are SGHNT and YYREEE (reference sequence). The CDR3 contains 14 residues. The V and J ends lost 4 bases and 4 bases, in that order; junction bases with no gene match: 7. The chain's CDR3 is CASSNDRGGYEQYF. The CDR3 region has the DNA TGTGCCAGCAGCAATGACAGGGGCGGGTACGAGCAGTACTTC.

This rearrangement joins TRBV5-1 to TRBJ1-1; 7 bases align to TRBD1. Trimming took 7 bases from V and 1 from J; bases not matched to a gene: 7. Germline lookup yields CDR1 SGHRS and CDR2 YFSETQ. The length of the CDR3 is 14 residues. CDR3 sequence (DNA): TGCGCCAGCGGCAGACAGGGTACGAACACTGAAGCTTTCTTT. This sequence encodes CASGRQGTNTEAFF. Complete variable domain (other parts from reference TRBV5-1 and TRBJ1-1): KAGVTQTPRYLIKTRGQQVTLSCSPISGHRSVSWYQQTPGQGLQFLFEYFSETQRNKGNFPGRFSGRQFSNSRSEMNVSTLELGDSALYLCASGRQGTNTEAFFGQGTRLTVV.

CDR3 in DNA: TGCGCCAGCAGCCAACCCTTACAGGGACCGGAGCTGTTTTTT. Translating it yields CASSQPLQGPELFF. The chain has TRBV4-1 and TRBJ2-2; D perhaps matches TRBD1 (6 bases). Germline V gene sequence: CDR1 MGHRA, CDR2 YSYEKL. V was shortened by 2 bases and J by 10 bases, with 14 bases between the two germline ends. This CDR3 spans 14 amino acids.

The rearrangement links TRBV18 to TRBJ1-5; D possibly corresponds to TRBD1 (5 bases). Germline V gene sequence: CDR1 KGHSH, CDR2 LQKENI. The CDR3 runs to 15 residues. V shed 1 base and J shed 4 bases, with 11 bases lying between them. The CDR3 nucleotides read TGTGCCAGCTCACCACTTTCGACAGTTAATCAGCCCCAGCATTTT. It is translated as CASSPLSTVNQPQHF.

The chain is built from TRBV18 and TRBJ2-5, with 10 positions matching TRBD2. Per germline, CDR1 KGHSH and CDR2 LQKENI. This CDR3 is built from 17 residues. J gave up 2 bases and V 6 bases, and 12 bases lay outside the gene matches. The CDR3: CASSLIRLAGQQETQYF. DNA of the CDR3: TGTGCCAGCTCGTTAATCCGACTAGCGGGCCAGCAAGAGACCCAGTACTTC.

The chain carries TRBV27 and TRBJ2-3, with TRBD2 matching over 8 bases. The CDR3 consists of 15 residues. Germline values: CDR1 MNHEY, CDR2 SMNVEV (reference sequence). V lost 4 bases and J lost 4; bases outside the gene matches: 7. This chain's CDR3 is CASSSQRENADTQYF. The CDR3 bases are TGTGCCAGCAGTTCCCAGCGGGAGAACGCAGATACGCAGTATTTT.

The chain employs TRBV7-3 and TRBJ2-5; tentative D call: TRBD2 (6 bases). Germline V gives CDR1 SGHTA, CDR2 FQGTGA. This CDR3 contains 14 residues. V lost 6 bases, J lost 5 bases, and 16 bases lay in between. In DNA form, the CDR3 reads TGTGCCAGCAGTTTCCAGGGAGGAGGCGAGACCCAGTACTTC. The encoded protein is CASSFQGGGETQYF.

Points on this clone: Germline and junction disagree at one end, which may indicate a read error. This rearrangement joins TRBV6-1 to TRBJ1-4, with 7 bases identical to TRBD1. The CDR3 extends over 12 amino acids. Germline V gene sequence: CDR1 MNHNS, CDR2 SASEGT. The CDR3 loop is CASSEAGQGVGF. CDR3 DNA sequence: TGTGCCAGCAGTGAAGCAGGCCAGGGGGTCGGGTTT.

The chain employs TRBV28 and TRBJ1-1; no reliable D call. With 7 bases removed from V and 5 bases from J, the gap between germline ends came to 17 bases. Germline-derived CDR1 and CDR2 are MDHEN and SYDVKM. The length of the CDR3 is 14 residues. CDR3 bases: TGTGCCAGCACCGATTCGGCTGGACGGACTGAAGCTTTCTTT. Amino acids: CASTDSAGRTEAFF.

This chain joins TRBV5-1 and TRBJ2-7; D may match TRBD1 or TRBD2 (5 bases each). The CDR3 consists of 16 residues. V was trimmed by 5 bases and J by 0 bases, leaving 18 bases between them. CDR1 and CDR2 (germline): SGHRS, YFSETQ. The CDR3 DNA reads TGCGCCAGCAGTGAGGGGCCACGCACCCTCTCCTACGAGCAGTACTTC. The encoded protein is CASSEGPRTLSYEQYF.

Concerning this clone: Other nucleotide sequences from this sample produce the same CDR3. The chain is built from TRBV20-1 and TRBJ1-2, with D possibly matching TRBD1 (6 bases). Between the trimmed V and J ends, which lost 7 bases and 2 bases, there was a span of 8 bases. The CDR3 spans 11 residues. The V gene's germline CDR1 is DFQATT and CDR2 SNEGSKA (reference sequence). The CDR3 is CSGTANYGYTF. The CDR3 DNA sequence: TGCAGTGGGACAGCAAACTATGGCTACACCTTC.

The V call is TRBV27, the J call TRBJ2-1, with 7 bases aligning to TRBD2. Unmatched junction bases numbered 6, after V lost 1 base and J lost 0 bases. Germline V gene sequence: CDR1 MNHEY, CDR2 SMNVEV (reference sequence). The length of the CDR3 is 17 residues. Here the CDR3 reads CASSLWEGRGSYNEQFF. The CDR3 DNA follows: TGTGCCAGCAGTTTATGGGAGGGCCGGGGCTCCTACAATGAGCAGTTCTTC.

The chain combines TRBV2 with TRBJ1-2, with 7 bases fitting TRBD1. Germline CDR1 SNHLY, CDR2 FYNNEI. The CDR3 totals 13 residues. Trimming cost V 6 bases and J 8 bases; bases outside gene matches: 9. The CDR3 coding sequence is TGTGCCAGCAGAGCCGGGACAGTCGGCGGCTACACCTTC. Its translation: CASRAGTVGGYTF. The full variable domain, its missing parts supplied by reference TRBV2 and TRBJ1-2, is EPEVTQTPSHQVTQMGQEVILRCVPISNHLYFYWYRQILGQKVEFLVSFYNNEISEKSEIFDDQFSVERPDGSNFTLKIRSTKLEDSAMYFCASRAGTVGGYTFGSGTRLTVV.

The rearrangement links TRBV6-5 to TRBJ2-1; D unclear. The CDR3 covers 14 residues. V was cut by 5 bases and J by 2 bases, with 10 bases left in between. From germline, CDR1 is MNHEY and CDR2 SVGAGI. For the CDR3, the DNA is TGTGCCAGCAGTCTTCAACCTGCCTACAATGAGCAGTTCTTC. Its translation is CASSLQPAYNEQFF.

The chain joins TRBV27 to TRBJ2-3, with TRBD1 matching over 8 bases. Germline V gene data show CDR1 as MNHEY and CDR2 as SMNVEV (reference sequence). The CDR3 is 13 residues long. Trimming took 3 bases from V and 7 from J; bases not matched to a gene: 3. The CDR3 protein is CASSFRTGHTQYF. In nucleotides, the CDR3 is TGTGCCAGCAGTTTTAGGACAGGGCATACGCAGTATTTT.

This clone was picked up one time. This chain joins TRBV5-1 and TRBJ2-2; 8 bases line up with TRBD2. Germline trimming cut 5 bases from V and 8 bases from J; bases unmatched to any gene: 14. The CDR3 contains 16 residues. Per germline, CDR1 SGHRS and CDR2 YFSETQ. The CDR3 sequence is CASRPTSGPVSGELFF. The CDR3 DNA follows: TGCGCCAGCAGGCCCACTAGCGGACCGGTTAGTGGGGAGCTGTTTTTT. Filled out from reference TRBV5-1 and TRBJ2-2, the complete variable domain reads KAGVTQTPRYLIKTRGQQVTLSCSPISGHRSVSWYQQTPGQGLQFLFEYFSETQRNKGNFPGRFSGRQFSNSRSEMNVSTLELGDSALYLCASRPTSGPVSGELFFGEGSRLTVL.

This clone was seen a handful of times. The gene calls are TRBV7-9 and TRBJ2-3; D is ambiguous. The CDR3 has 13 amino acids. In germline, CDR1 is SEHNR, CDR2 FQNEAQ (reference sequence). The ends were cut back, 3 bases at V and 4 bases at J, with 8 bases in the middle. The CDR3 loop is CASSFYDADTQYF. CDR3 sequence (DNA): TGTGCCAGCAGCTTCTACGACGCAGATACGCAGTATTTT.

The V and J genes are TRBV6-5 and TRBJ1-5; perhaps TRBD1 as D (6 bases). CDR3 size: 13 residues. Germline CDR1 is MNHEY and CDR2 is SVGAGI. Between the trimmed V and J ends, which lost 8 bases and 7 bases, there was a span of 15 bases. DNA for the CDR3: TGTGCCAGCCGTAGGGGGGAGGGCCAGCCCCAGCATTTT. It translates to CASRRGEGQPQHF.

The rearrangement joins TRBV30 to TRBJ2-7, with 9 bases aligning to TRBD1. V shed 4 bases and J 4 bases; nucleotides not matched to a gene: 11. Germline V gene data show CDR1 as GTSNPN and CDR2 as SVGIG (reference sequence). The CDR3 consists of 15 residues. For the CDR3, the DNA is TGTGCCTGGAAAACCACCGGGACAGGGAGATACGAGCAGTACTTC. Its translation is CAWKTTGTGRYEQYF.

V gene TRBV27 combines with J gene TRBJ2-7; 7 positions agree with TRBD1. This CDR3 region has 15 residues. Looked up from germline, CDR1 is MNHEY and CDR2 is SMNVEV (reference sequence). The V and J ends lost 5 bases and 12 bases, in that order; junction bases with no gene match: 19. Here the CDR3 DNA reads TGTGCCAGCAGTCGAACCGGGACAGAGAAAATACAGCGGTACTTC. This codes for CASSRTGTEKIQRYF.

The CDR3 is CASSVGGGQRAEQYF. The CDR3 bases are TGTGCCAGCAGCGTGGGGGGTGGACAGAGGGCCGAGCAGTACTTC. The chain employs TRBV5-4 and TRBJ2-7; perhaps D is TRBD1 or TRBD2 (6 bases each). CDR1 is SGHNT, CDR2 YYREEE, per germline (reference sequence). Between the trimmed V and J ends, which lost 4 bases and 6 bases, there was a span of 20 bases. This CDR3 comprises 15 residues.

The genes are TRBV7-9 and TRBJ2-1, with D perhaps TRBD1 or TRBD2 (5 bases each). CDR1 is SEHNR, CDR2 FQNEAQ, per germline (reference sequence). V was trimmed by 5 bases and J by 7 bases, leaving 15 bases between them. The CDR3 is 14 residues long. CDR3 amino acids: CASSPDPGRNEQFF. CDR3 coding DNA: TGTGCCAGCAGCCCAGACCCGGGACGTAATGAGCAGTTCTTC.

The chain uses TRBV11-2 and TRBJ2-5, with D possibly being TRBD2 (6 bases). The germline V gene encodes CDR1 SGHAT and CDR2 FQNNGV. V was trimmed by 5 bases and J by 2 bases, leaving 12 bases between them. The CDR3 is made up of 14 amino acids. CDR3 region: CASSPRDFQETQYF. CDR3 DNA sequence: TGTGCCAGCAGCCCGCGGGACTTTCAAGAGACCCAGTACTTC. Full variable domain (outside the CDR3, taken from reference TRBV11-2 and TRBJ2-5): EAGVAQSPRYKIIEKRQSVAFWCNPISGHATLYWYQQILGQGPKLLIQFQNNGVVDDSQLPKDRFSAERLKGVDSTLKIQPAKLEDSAVYLCASSPRDFQETQYFGPGTRLLVL.

The CDR3 DNA follows: TGTGCCAGCAGTTACGGTCAGGGCGGACAGCCCCAGCATTTT. Its translation: CASSYGQGGQPQHF. The chain couples TRBV6-5 to TRBJ1-5; D perhaps matches TRBD1 (5 bases). CDR3 length: 14 amino acids. The V end was cut by 2 bases, the J end by 7 bases, with 12 bases between. The V gene's germline CDR1 is MNHEY and CDR2 SVGAGI.

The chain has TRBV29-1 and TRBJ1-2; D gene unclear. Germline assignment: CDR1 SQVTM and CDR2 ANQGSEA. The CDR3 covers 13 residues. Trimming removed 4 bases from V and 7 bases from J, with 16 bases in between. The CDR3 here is CSVVAQHSSGYTF. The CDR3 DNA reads TGCAGCGTTGTCGCGCAACACTCGTCTGGCTACACCTTC.

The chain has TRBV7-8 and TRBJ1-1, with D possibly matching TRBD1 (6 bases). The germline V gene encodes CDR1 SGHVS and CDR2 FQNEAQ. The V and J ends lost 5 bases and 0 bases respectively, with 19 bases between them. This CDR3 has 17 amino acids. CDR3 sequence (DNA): TGTGCCAGCAGCCTCCCGACAGGATCTCTCATGAACACTGAAGCTTTCTTT. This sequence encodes CASSLPTGSLMNTEAFF.

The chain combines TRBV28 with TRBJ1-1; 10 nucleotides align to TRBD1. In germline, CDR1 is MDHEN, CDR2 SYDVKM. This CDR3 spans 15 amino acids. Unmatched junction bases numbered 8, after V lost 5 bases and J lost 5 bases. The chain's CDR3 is CASSPADRGGTEAFF. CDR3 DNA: TGTGCCAGCAGTCCAGCGGACAGGGGGGGTACTGAAGCTTTCTTT.

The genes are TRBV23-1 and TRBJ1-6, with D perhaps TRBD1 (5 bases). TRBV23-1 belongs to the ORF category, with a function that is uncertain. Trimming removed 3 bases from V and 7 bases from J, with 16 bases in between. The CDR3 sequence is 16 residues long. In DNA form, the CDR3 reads TGCGCCAGCAGTCAGACCTCGGGACGGACGAATTCACCCCTCCACTTT. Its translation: CASSQTSGRTNSPLHF.

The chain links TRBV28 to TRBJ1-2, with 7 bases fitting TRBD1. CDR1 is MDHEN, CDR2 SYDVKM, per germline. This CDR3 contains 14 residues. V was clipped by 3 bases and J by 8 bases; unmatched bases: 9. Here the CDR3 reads CASSLGQSRSGYTF. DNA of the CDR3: TGTGCCAGCAGTTTGGGACAGTCCCGTAGCGGCTACACCTTC.

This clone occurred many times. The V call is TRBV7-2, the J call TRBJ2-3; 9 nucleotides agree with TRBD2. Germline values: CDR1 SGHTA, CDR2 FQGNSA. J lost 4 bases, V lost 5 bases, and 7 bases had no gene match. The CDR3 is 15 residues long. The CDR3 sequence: CASSPQVAGADTQYF. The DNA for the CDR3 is TGTGCCAGCAGCCCCCAGGTAGCGGGAGCAGATACGCAGTATTTT.